Below, 21 T cell receptor beta chains from the same sample are listed, as sequenced in a study of cytomegalovirus exposure and HLA in healthy donors. Use of 60 Vbeta and 13 Jbeta primers characterized the PCR. Data came from immunoSEQ multiplex PCR; TCRdb stores just in-frame clones and leaves some out. The sample holds about 150,000 clones, 60% to 80% seen once. The specimen sequenced was PBMCs. All receptors derive from a woman aged 40 to 50 in good health and CMV-seropositive.

This clone was seen more than once but under ten times. This chain joins TRBV5-1 and TRBJ2-1; the match to TRBD2 covers 12 bases. The trim removed 4 bases at V and 3 bases at J, leaving 2 bases unmatched. The CDR3 is 15 residues long. CDR1 and CDR2 (germline): SGHRS, YFSETQ. The CDR3 DNA is TGCGCCAGCAGCGCTAGCGGGGGGGTCTACAATGAGCAGTTCTTC. Translating it yields CASSASGGVYNEQFF.

The chain carries TRBV5-4 and TRBJ2-5; 11 bases agree with TRBD2. The CDR3 spans 17 residues. From germline, CDR1 is SGHNT and CDR2 YYREEE (reference sequence). V was pared by 3 bases and J by 1 base, with 8 bases of the junction left unmatched. CDR3 bases: TGTGCCAGCAGCTCTCCGCGACTAGCGGGGACCCAAGAGACCCAGTACTTC. Translated: CASSSPRLAGTQETQYF. The variable domain in full, with the rest retrieved from reference TRBV5-4 and TRBJ2-5, is ETGVTQSPTHLIKTRGQQVTLRCSSQSGHNTVSWYQQALGQGPQFIFQYYREEENGRGNFPPRFSGLQFPNYSSELNVNALELDDSALYLCASSSPRLAGTQETQYFGPGTRLLVL.

In DNA form, the CDR3 reads TGTGCCAGCAGCTTGGGGAGTTCGGGGACAGGGTCCTACGAGCAGTACTTC. Translated, it gives CASSLGSSGTGSYEQYF. V and J are TRBV5-4 and TRBJ2-5; 9 nucleotides match TRBD1. The end of the DNA is better explained by TRBJ2-7, so the J call may be wrong. The CDR3 is 17 amino acids. Germline loops: CDR1 SGHNT, CDR2 YYREEE (reference sequence).

The V gene is TRBV6-1, the J gene TRBJ1-5; 7 nucleotides line up with TRBD1. The CDR3 has 17 residues. Germline CDR1 and CDR2: MNHNS and SASEGT. With V trimmed by 0 bases and J by 0 bases, 5 bases remained unmatched. The CDR3 DNA reads as TGTGCCAGCAGTGAAGCCCCGGACAGGTATAGCAATCAGCCCCAGCATTTT. It translates to CASSEAPDRYSNQPQHF.

J is TRBJ2-5 and V is TRBV5-6; TRBD1 matches 9 bases. The CDR3 loop spans 16 amino acids. Per germline, CDR1 SGHDT and CDR2 YYEEEE. Unmatched junction bases numbered 12, after V lost 4 bases and J lost 5 bases. The CDR3 spells CASSRTGAGSVETQYF. The CDR3 DNA sequence: TGTGCCAGCAGCCGGACAGGGGCCGGTTCGGTGGAGACCCAGTACTTC.

This chain links TRBV4-1 with TRBJ2-2, with 8 bases fitting TRBD2. J lost 1 base, V lost 1 base, and 5 bases had no gene match. Germline V gene data show CDR1 as MGHRA and CDR2 as YSYEKL. This CDR3 is built from 17 residues. Here the CDR3 DNA reads TGCGCCAGCAGCCAAGGGGTAGCGGGGCTGAACACCGGGGAGCTGTTTTTT. Translating gives CASSQGVAGLNTGELFF.

V gene TRBV4-1 combines with J gene TRBJ1-4; TRBD1 aligns across 8 bases. This CDR3 spans 16 amino acids. The germline CDR1 and CDR2 sequences are MGHRA and YSYEKL. V trimming: 3 bases; J trimming: 12 bases; junction bases outside the gene matches: 15. The CDR3 coding sequence is TGCGCCAGCAGCCACCTGGGGACAGGCCGCCGGGAGGAACTGTTTTTT. This gives the protein CASSHLGTGRREELFF.

The V and J genes are TRBV9 and TRBJ2-1, with a possible D match to TRBD2 (5 bases). There are 13 residues in the CDR3. Trimming pared 4 bases from V and 8 bases from J, leaving 13 bases between. Germline lookup yields CDR1 SGDLS and CDR2 YYNGEE. The CDR3 DNA follows: TGTGCCAGCAGCCCAGGTTATAGCGATGAGCAGTTCTTC. It yields the protein CASSPGYSDEQFF.

The chain employs TRBV19 and TRBJ2-7; 7 positions match TRBD2. CDR1 is LNHDA, CDR2 SQIVND, per germline (reference sequence). The CDR3 is 17 residues long. Trimming cost V 1 base and J 1 base; bases outside gene matches: 10. The CDR3 nucleotides are TGTGCCAGTAGTATAGCCCGAAGCGGGACCTTTTCCTACGAGCAGTACTTC. This encodes CASSIARSGTFSYEQYF.

V usage is TRBV6-6 and J usage is TRBJ1-2; the match to TRBD1 covers 10 bases. The CDR3 loop spans 12 amino acids. From germline, CDR1 is MNHNY and CDR2 SVGAGI (reference sequence). V was pared by 2 bases and J by 12 bases, with 3 bases of the junction left unmatched. The chain's CDR3 is CASSYADRGNTF. CDR3 DNA sequence: TGTGCCAGCAGTTACGCGGACAGGGGGAACACCTTC.

The chain joins TRBV11-1 to TRBJ2-5, with 9 positions matching TRBD1. Germline V CDR1 and CDR2: SGHAT, FQDESV (reference sequence). Trimming at V came to 2 bases and at J to 5 bases, leaving 6 bases not matched to a gene. CDR3 size: 15 residues. CDR3 amino acids: CASSLRTGARETQYF. DNA for the CDR3: TGTGCCAGCAGCTTACGGACAGGGGCGCGGGAGACCCAGTACTTC.

The V and J genes are TRBV7-6 and TRBJ2-3, with D perhaps TRBD1 (5 bases). The CDR3 is made up of 13 amino acids. Trimming took off 5 bases at V and 6 bases at J, with 12 bases between the two ends. Germline-derived CDR1 and CDR2 are SGHVS and FNYEAQ. The DNA for the CDR3 is TGTGCCAGCAGCCCGAACAGGTTTGATACGCAGTATTTT. Translated: CASSPNRFDTQYF.

This rearrangement joins TRBV6-5 to TRBJ2-7, with 9 positions matching TRBD1. The germline gives CDR1 MNHEY, CDR2 SVGAGI. The CDR3 spans 14 residues. The ends lost 7 bases at V and 5 bases at J; junction bases unmatched: 9. For the CDR3, the DNA is TGTGCCAGCACCCCACCCGGGACAGGGAACGAGCAGTACTTC. As protein: CASTPPGTGNEQYF.

This chain connects TRBV29-1 to TRBJ1-3, with D unclear. The CDR3 is 14 residues long. Germline V gene lookup returns CDR1 SQVTM and CDR2 ANQGSEA. Deletions cut 5 bases from V and 4 bases from J, with 15 bases between. The CDR3 nucleotides read TGCAGCGTTCGAACCCCGCGGATGGGAAACACCATATATTTT. This translates into CSVRTPRMGNTIYF.

This clone has just a few counts. This sequence joins TRBV14 and TRBJ2-7; TRBD1 might be the D (5 bases). V lost 0 bases to trimming and J lost 3 bases, with 15 bases between them. In germline, CDR1 is SGHDN, CDR2 FVKESK. The CDR3 totals 16 residues. CDR3: CASSQDLARAHYEQYF. DNA for the CDR3: TGTGCCAGCAGCCAAGATCTGGCCAGGGCTCACTACGAGCAGTACTTC.

For the CDR3, the DNA is TGTGCCAGCAGCTTGGCCGGACAGGGACAGCCCCAGCATTTT. Its protein is CASSLAGQGQPQHF. J is TRBJ1-5 and V is TRBV5-4; TRBD1 matches at 8 bases. The CDR3 length is 14 residues. Germline loops: CDR1 SGHNT, CDR2 YYREEE (reference sequence). Unmatched junction bases numbered 3, after V lost 0 bases and J lost 7 bases.

This chain uses TRBV7-9 with TRBJ2-3; 13 bases map to TRBD2. The CDR3 has 15 residues. V lost 5 bases, J lost 4 bases, and 3 bases stayed unmatched. Looked up from germline, CDR1 is SEHNR and CDR2 is FQNEAQ (reference sequence). CDR3: CASSPGTSGADTQYF. As DNA, the CDR3 is TGTGCCAGCAGCCCAGGGACTAGCGGGGCAGATACGCAGTATTTT.

Note on this clone: An end of the junction differs from the germline gene, which may be a read error. V and J are TRBV4-1 and TRBJ2-1, with TRBD1 as a possible D gene (6 bases). The CDR3 is 17 amino acids. Looked up from germline, CDR1 is MGHRA and CDR2 is YSYEKL. CDR3 loop: CASGQVGDRISYNEQFF. Here the CDR3 DNA reads TGCGCCAGCGGCCAAGTTGGAGACAGGATCTCCTACAATGAGCAGTTCTTC.

The gene calls are TRBV5-1 and TRBJ1-3, with 9 bases fitting TRBD1. J lost 6 bases, V lost 4 bases, and 8 bases had no gene match. The CDR3 runs 15 residues. Germline V lookup: CDR1 SGHRS, CDR2 YFSETQ. This CDR3 reads CASSKNRDRENTIYF. CDR3 nucleotides: TGCGCCAGCAGCAAAAACCGGGACAGGGAAAACACCATATATTTT.

The chain combines TRBV2 with TRBJ2-7; TRBD1 aligns across 7 bases. Germline V CDR1 and CDR2: SNHLY, FYNNEI. The CDR3 contains 15 residues. After removal of 6 bases from V and 2 bases from J, the junction contained 10 bases not matched to a gene. CDR3 amino acids: CASSPGAGGTYEQYF. Written as DNA, the CDR3 is TGTGCCAGCAGCCCTGGGGCAGGGGGAACCTACGAGCAGTACTTC.

V gene TRBV6-5 combines with J gene TRBJ1-3; possibly TRBD1 for D (6 bases). The CDR3 has 15 amino acids. V lost 2 bases and J lost 2, with 10 bases in between. Germline values: CDR1 MNHEY, CDR2 SVGAGI. CDR3 amino acids: CASSYQGTPGNTIYF. The CDR3 bases are TGTGCCAGCAGTTACCAGGGGACCCCTGGAAACACCATATATTTT.